This record concerns one T cell receptor beta chain sequence. The sample comes from a study of sequential checkpoint blockade in melanoma. Treatment meaning: randomized to nivolumab then ipilimumab (arm A) or the reverse (arm B). Profiled with immunoSEQ multiplex PCR; TCRdb holds only in-frame clones, not every one. This sample has roughly 9,100 clones, with about 21% found just once. This CDR3 comprises 16 residues. Trimming pared 6 bases from V and 0 bases from J, leaving 17 bases between. Looked up from germline, CDR1 is SGHRS and CDR2 is YFSETQ. Sequenced material: tumor tissue (inferred from file names), taken from a patient given nivolumab and ipilimumab in sequence. This clonotype was obtained from a human donor with melanoma. The chain employs TRBV5-1 and TRBJ2-3; TRBD2 is a possible D gene (6 bases). CDR3 sequence (DNA): TGCGCCAGCAAGGTTGGGGGGAGCCTAAGCACAGATACGCAGTATTTT. Amino acid sequence: CASKVGGSLSTDTQYF.